The sequence of this TCR beta chain was determined in a study of cytomegalovirus exposure and HLA in healthy donors. General study results and limits: Prediction of most subjects' HLA-A and HLA-B alleles by TCR beta sequences was reportedly accurate.

The PCR ran on 60 Vbeta and 13 Jbeta primers. Assay: immunoSEQ multiplex PCR; the TCRdb copy retains only in-frame clones and omits some. The table shows more than 150,000 clones, with about 75% occurring only once. To note about this clone: Its antigen is not known.

CDR3 length: 15 residues. Trimming at V came to 7 bases and at J to 0 bases, leaving 12 bases not matched to a gene. Germline-derived CDR1 and CDR2 are SQVTM and ANQGSEA. The sequencing input was PBMCs. The chain has TRBV29-1 and TRBJ2-7; 7 bases map to TRBD1. The receptor was isolated from a woman aged 40-49 years in good health and CMV-seropositive. The CDR3 loop reads CSAGPGQLFSYEQYF. The DNA of the CDR3 is TGCAGCGCCGGGCCGGGACAGCTATTCTCCTACGAGCAGTACTTC.